The 14 T cell receptor beta chains reported below all come from one sample, sequenced in a study of T cell responses to AZD1222 COVID-19 vaccine. The table came from immunoSEQ multiplex PCR; TCRdb's copy has only in-frame clones and leaves some out. The sample lists about 120,000 clones, roughly 92% occurring once. Sequenced material: peripheral blood, taken on day 0 of AZD1222 vaccination. The receptors come from an adult in good health.

The chain employs TRBV9 and TRBJ1-3; no definite D call. The germline V and J ends were trimmed by 4 bases and 2 bases, with 10 bases remaining between them. The CDR3 runs to 14 residues. Germline V gene data show CDR1 as SGDLS and CDR2 as YYNGEE. The CDR3 spells CASSPQTTGNTIYF. Here the CDR3 DNA reads TGTGCCAGCAGCCCCCAGACGACTGGAAACACCATATATTTT.

This chain uses TRBV5-1 with TRBJ2-3; D is uncertain. The V gene's germline CDR1 is SGHRS and CDR2 YFSETQ. Trimming stripped 0 bases from V and 6 bases from J, with 14 bases between. The CDR3 has 15 residues. The CDR3 coding sequence is TGCGCCAGCAGCTTGGACCGGGCAGGACGCGATACGCAGTATTTT. This codes for CASSLDRAGRDTQYF.

This chain uses TRBV7-8 with TRBJ1-5; D is unclear. Germline CDR1 SGHVS, CDR2 FQNEAQ. Deletions cut 2 bases from V and 0 bases from J, with 8 bases between. This CDR3 is built from 15 residues. The CDR3 DNA follows: TGTGCCAGCAGCTTATCCGAGTATAGCAATCAGCCCCAGCATTTT. Its protein is CASSLSEYSNQPQHF.

The rearrangement links TRBV6-1 to TRBJ1-2, with 11 bases lining up with TRBD1. The V and J ends lost 0 bases and 4 bases, in that order; junction bases with no gene match: 1. CDR1 and CDR2 (germline): MNHNS, SASEGT. The CDR3 spans 15 residues. CDR3: CASSEAGQGVYGYTF. In nucleotides, the CDR3 is TGTGCCAGCAGTGAAGCGGGACAGGGGGTCTATGGCTACACCTTC.

The chain couples TRBV7-9 to TRBJ1-4; D is undetermined. The CDR3 consists of 15 residues. Germline CDR1 SEHNR, CDR2 FQNEAQ (reference sequence). V shed 5 bases and J shed 0 bases, with 10 bases lying between them. This chain's CDR3 is CASSANSATNEKLFF. The CDR3 nucleotides read TGTGCCAGCAGCGCCAACAGTGCAACTAATGAAAAACTGTTTTTT.

In its sample, this clone was seen a few times. The CDR3, as DNA: TGTGCCAGCAGCCCGGGACAGGGGCTGGTAGCTGAAGCTTTCTTT. Its translation: CASSPGQGLVAEAFF. The chain carries TRBV11-3 and TRBJ1-1; 10 bases map to TRBD1. The V and J ends lost 5 bases and 6 bases, in that order; junction bases with no gene match: 9. This CDR3 contains 15 residues. Per the germline V gene, CDR1 is SGHNT and CDR2 is YENEEA.

The gene calls are TRBV5-1 and TRBJ2-7, with TRBD1 matching 11 bases. V was clipped by 4 bases and J by 4 bases; unmatched bases: 4. This CDR3 is 14 amino acids long. Germline values: CDR1 SGHRS, CDR2 YFSETQ. CDR3 sequence (DNA): TGCGCCAGCAGCACGGGGACAGGGGGATACGAGCAGTACTTC. Protein product: CASSTGTGGYEQYF.

This clone was counted once. The chain employs TRBV30 and TRBJ1-3, with D possibly being TRBD1 (6 bases). CDR3 size: 16 residues. CDR1 is GTSNPN and CDR2 is SVGIG in the germline V gene (reference sequence). The ends were cut back, 5 bases at V and 0 bases at J, with 17 bases in the middle. In DNA, the CDR3 is TGTGCCTGGGAGTGGGGTGGCAGGGGCTCTGGAAACACCATATATTTT. It is translated as CAWEWGGRGSGNTIYF. Variable domain in full (rest from reference TRBV30 and TRBJ1-3): SQTIHQWPATLVQPVGSPLSLECTVEGTSNPNLYWYRQAAGRGLQLLFYSVGIGQISSEVPQNLSASRPQDRQFILSSKKLLLSDSGFYLCAWEWGGRGSGNTIYFGEGSWLTVV.

The chain uses TRBV4-1 and TRBJ1-5; TRBD1 aligns across 8 bases. The trim removed 4 bases at V and 5 bases at J, leaving 13 bases unmatched. Germline V gene lookup returns CDR1 MGHRA and CDR2 YSYEKL. This CDR3 is built from 17 residues. In DNA form, the CDR3 reads TGCGCCAGCAGCCTCCGGGACAGGCCACCGGGGGATCAGCCCCAGCATTTT. Encoded protein: CASSLRDRPPGDQPQHF.

This clone was seen only once. The J gene is TRBJ2-1, the V gene TRBV2; 12 bases match TRBD2. Germline V gives CDR1 SNHLY, CDR2 FYNNEI. J gave up 5 bases and V 2 bases, and 10 bases lay outside the gene matches. The CDR3 sequence is 18 residues long. The CDR3 nucleotides read TGTGCCAGCAGTGAACCCGATCTAGCGGGGGGGCGCCACAATGAGCAGTTCTTC. Translation: CASSEPDLAGGRHNEQFF.

The chain couples TRBV6-2 or TRBV6-3 to TRBJ1-1, with D unclear. The CDR3 sequence is 16 residues long. V was shortened by 0 bases and J by 7 bases, with 18 bases between the two germline ends. Germline lookup yields CDR1 MNHEY and CDR2 SVGEGT. The CDR3: CASSYSGSLVEVEAFF. The CDR3, as DNA: TGTGCCAGCAGTTACTCGGGGTCTCTGGTGGAAGTTGAAGCTTTCTTT.

This clone was counted a single time. The chain has TRBV6-5 and TRBJ2-5, with 12 positions matching TRBD1. The CDR3 loop spans 15 amino acids. Germline assignment: CDR1 MNHEY and CDR2 SVGAGI. The ends lost 4 bases at V and 7 bases at J; junction bases unmatched: 7. CDR3 in DNA: TGTGCCAGCAGTTCCGGGACAGGGGGCCGAGGGACCCAGTACTTC. It specifies CASSSGTGGRGTQYF.

The count of this clone is one. V and J are TRBV21-1 and TRBJ2-5; the table's D call of TRBD2 was not tested on the DNA. TRBV21-1 is a pseudogene segment. The CDR3 has 15 residues. DNA for the CDR3: TGTGCCAGCAGCGCCCTCGGGCGGGACTGGGAGACCCAGTACTTC. The encoded protein is CASSALGRDWETQYF.

The gene calls are TRBV23-1 and TRBJ1-5; possibly TRBD1 for D (5 bases). TRBV23-1 belongs to the ORF category, with a function that is uncertain. The CDR3 contains 15 residues. V gave up 3 bases and J gave up 1 base, with 10 bases separating them. The CDR3 sequence: CASSHYDSSNQPQHF. The CDR3 DNA sequence: TGCGCCAGCAGTCACTACGACAGCAGCAATCAGCCCCAGCATTTT.